Reported below is one T cell receptor beta chain. Its antigen remains unidentified. No base quality information exists; no much larger clone differs at one position. The cohort was made up of several hundred healthy bone marrow donors. All cohort members were sampled while nominally healthy, although unrecorded immune exposures were likely present. The donor was CMV seronegative and belonged to the group of 350 or so seronegative cohort members. Each donor provided a peripheral blood sample, and peripheral blood mononuclear cells were used for TCR beta sequencing. Genomic DNA was extracted from the blood cell samples with the Qiagen DNeasy Blood Extraction Kit. This sample was taken from a study of cytomegalovirus exposure and HLA in healthy donors (dated by TCRdb to between 2016 and 2019). The study in broad terms: According to an earlier analysis of a few hundred of the donors, some 180 million T cells yielded 90 million to 140 million unique TCR beta sequences and around 300 Gb of sequence data. Of the 300 to 500 genotyped donors, roughly 76% were placed in the genetic ancestry cluster associated with self-reported Caucasian donors. To decide whether each TCR beta V gene segment behaved as functional or pseudogenic, an earlier analysis of over 500 of the donors relied on high-throughput TCR beta sequencing. Rather than drawing on any new phenotypic data, the later analysis identified candidate immune exposures from TCR beta sequences and the way those sequences occurred across donors. Every discovery cohort repertoire had been produced on one sequencing platform. A few DR-DQ haplotypes were handled as single units for association and clustering because linkage in the cohort was strong. The aim of the study was to test whether cataloging public T cell receptors could identify signatures of past pathogen exposure. Roughly 300 gigabases of sequencing data and around 87 million unique TCR sequences were included in an early release covering roughly 600 HLA-typed donors. Class I and class II HLA loci were covered by the typing at four-digit resolution. A later genetic analysis took genome-wide SNP genotypes for about three fifths of the 666 donors and used that subset as a discovery cohort. Typing coverage varied by locus: roughly 620-640 donors for A, B, C, DRB1 and DQB1; some 520 for DQA1; more than 600 for DPA1; roughly 450 for DPB1. A later analysis re-analyzed previously published TCR beta repertoires from 500 to 700 donors and added high-resolution HLA genotyping to study TCR occurrence patterns. Donor age, sex, ethnicity and CMV serostatus were compiled together with the repertoire data. On average, roughly 200,000 unique TCR beta nucleotide sequences were sequenced per donor among 398 genotyped donors of the cohort, with about 17% of those sequences being non-productive. The study combined high-throughput TCR immunosequencing, statistical association of individual TCRs with disease status, and machine learning to predict cytomegalovirus infection status. The study used immunosequencing to profile the T cell repertoires of 666 subjects and linked those repertoires to cytomegalovirus serostatus. Besides the first cohort of roughly 640 subjects, a separate validation cohort made up of 95 to 150 different subjects was used.

The library was prepared using the immunoSEQ multiplex PCR assay. For the multiplex PCR, a mixture combining 60 forward primers for TCR Vbeta segments and 13 reverse primers for TCR Jbeta segments was used. A multiplex PCR assay on genomic DNA amplified the CDR3 region of rearranged TCR beta genes. On the Illumina HiSeq System, the amplified TCR beta libraries were sequenced as 87-base-pair reads. On the authors' methods: Across the roughly 600 repertoires, a later analysis counted tens of millions of unique TCR beta chains, some 11 million of which were shared by at least two donors. To remove PCR and sequencing errors, raw reads were error-corrected and collapsed into unique sequences using a nearest-neighbor algorithm that merged closely related sequences. CDR3 sequences were aligned to IMGT reference sequences to assign V, D and J gene segments. For a sequence to be retained, a match of at least six nucleotides was required to both a V gene segment and a J gene segment. Rearrangements were classified as productive when the CDR3 lacked stop codons and remained in frame with V and J, and all other rearrangements were classified as non-productive. Following IMGT convention, CDR3 was defined as the stretch from the second conserved V-encoded cysteine to the conserved J-encoded phenylalanine. Sequences without an unambiguous match to a single V gene segment were excluded from the earlier analysis of a few hundred of the donors. An earlier analysis of 500 to 700 of the donors classified V segments as functional when productive rearrangements were above 56.7% and as segregating when the standard deviation between donors was above 5%. A statistical classification framework was developed to diagnose cytomegalovirus status using the catalog of TCR beta chain sequences. A later analysis assigned V and J genes by comparing TCR nucleotide sequences with IMGT/GENE-DB human TR gene sequences. Using the TCRdist pipeline, a later analysis assigned CDR3 sequences along with most-parsimonious VDJ recombination scenarios. In a later analysis, each TCR beta chain was defined by its CDR3 amino acid sequence together with its V-gene family, and reads lacking a unique V-gene family were excluded. As a way to deal with suspected cross-contamination and a sequencing artifact, a later analysis dropped hundreds of nucleotide sequences that were highly shared and had low generation probability. For each public chain, a later analysis derived a clonal expansion index from normalized ranks of inferred template counts within each repertoire. In a later analysis, generation probabilities were computed using a VDJ recombination model fitted to out-of-frame rearrangements, and the results were checked against IGoR. In a later analysis, TCR-TCR, TCR-HLA and TCR-CMV co-occurrence was scored with hypergeometric tests, and a repertoire-size bias correction was applied to TCR pairs. To estimate false discovery rates, a later analysis permuted the HLA or CMV assignments 20 times. In a later analysis, co-occurring TCRs were grouped with DBSCAN, and TCRdist sequence similarity was added when clustering was performed within HLA-allele-positive subsets. For co-occurrence clustering, repertoires with fewer than 30,000 or more than 120,000 public chains were excluded, along with a handful of repertoires with anomalous nucleotide sharing. TCRdb limited this immuneACCESS table to in-frame rearrangements with V and J called. A share of clones is missing; checked studies link under half to unresolved V genes, and the rest is unexplained. V, J and clone size were drawn from that table, and D and trimming were deduced from the DNA. Counted in this sample were 150,000 to 200,000 clones; 80% of them appeared once. The ten largest clones capture 1.3% of the sample.

Here is what the overall study found, with its caveats: A later genetic analysis associated a missense DCLRE1C variant with V-gene and J-gene trimming of TCR beta chains, and an independent cohort replicated the association. Because counts were too low, roughly 17 rarely observed V segments, including chromosome 9 orphons, were left out of the earlier analysis of 587 of the donors. In the study, about 150 TCR beta chains were listed as associated with cytomegalovirus. The 87-base-pair reads could not distinguish some IMGT-functional V segments, including TRBV6-2 and TRBV6-3, so those segments were excluded. In vitro tests confirmed that a few of the cytomegalovirus-associated TCR beta chains recognize cytomegalovirus antigens. HLA typing was unavailable for some donors at each locus, so association tests used only the typed subset. The authors suggested that the approach could potentially be extended to other disease states and immunological phenotypes. When HLA alleles, especially DR and DQ, strongly co-occurred, attributing TCR associations to individual alleles was difficult. Sequencing depth was assumed to be roughly uniform across donors in the presence/absence analyses, though that assumption may not hold. An earlier analysis of approximately 540 of the donors showed that most TCR beta V segments appeared in productive rearrangements either about 87% or about 30% of the time, which broadly matched IMGT annotations. Most CMV-associated TCR beta chains appeared to be HLA-restricted in a later analysis, and the HLA associations seemed to be driven largely by CMV exposure. In a later analysis, HLA-associated TCR beta chains showed more clonal expansion and lower generation probabilities than non-associated chains that were equally common. According to a later analysis, TCR association rates differed among HLA loci, with DRB1 alleles showing the most associated TCRs and HLA-C alleles showing the fewest. The only immune exposure information available for the cohort was CMV serostatus. Specific HLA alleles were associated with over 15,000 TCR beta sequences at a false discovery rate of 0.05 in a later analysis. The classifier was reported to diagnose cytomegalovirus status with high specificity and sensitivity in both the original cohort and the validation cohort. A cluster of highly shared sequence variants was judged likely to be a technical artifact of the sequencing pipeline. Compared with the approximately 700-donor mean, donors in an Asian-associated ancestry cluster had fewer N-insertions in productive TCRs, according to a later genetic analysis. Across donors, most TCR sequences were observed very rarely, whereas some public TCRs were present in many individuals. A further reported finding was that TCR beta sequences accurately predicted the HLA-A and HLA-B alleles for most subjects in the first cohort. A later analysis reported that several top co-occurrence clusters appeared linked to parvovirus B19, influenza, CMV and Epstein-Barr virus. The cohort was sequenced for TCR beta chains only, and without alpha or paired-chain data the features that could be detected were limited. Linkage disequilibrium might explain the correlated functional status among segregating V segments, but an unknown experimental factor could not be excluded.

V lost 0 bases and J lost 1 base; the stretch between them is 12 bases long. As encoded in the germline V gene, CDR1 is SGHDT while CDR2 is YYEEEE. Including the terminal cysteine and phenylalanine, the CDR3 comprises 16 residues. Solely the CDR3 DNA is kept, with 48 bases framed from the first base. Sequenced sample: PBMCs. The chain couples TRBV5-6 to TRBJ2-3; no D gene call is confident. The source is a woman between 50 and 59 years old in good health and CMV-seronegative. The nucleotide sequence reads as follows: TGTGCCAGCAGCTTGGGTCCCGGGTGGGGCACAGATACGCAGTATTTT. Its protein is CASSLGPGWGTDTQYF.